This T cell receptor (beta chain) was identified in a study of circulating tumor DNA in untreated peripheral T-cell lymphoma (dated by TCRdb to the early 2020s). Background on the whole study: To follow circulating tumor DNA that carried tumor TCR clonotypes, serum samples were taken at baseline and then repeatedly over the course of treatment.

The study used next-generation sequencing of T-cell receptor sequences to monitor peripheral T-cell lymphoma patients receiving frontline treatment on a trial. The library was obtained by the immunoSEQ multiplex PCR assay. Not all clones reach the TCRdb copy of this immuneACCESS table, which keeps in-frame sequences only. Checked studies attribute under half of the gap to unresolved V genes and leave the rest unexplained. The sample has some 550 clones on record, around 88% of them singletons. Of the sample, roughly a tenth is held by the ten largest clones. What the authors observed across the whole study: Among approximately 26 serially sampled patients, approximately 37% cleared ctDNA after two cycles, and detectable ctDNA after therapy showed a trend toward worse survival. Tumor-specific clonotypes turned up in roughly three quarters of patients, identified from 85% to 90% of baseline tissues and from about 67% of baseline serum samples. A couple of patients with persistently detectable ctDNA after therapy stayed in remission over around 10 years of follow-up, so ctDNA persistence did not always predict relapse.

V is reduced by 0 bases and J by 5 bases, leaving a spacing of 14 bases between them. The CDR3 runs 16 amino acids, cysteine and phenylalanine included. The entry retains the CDR3 DNA only, 48 bases that are in frame from base 1. CDR1 and CDR2 (SNHLY, FYNNEI) derive from the germline V gene. For this clone: The antigen it recognizes is unknown. The record has no base qualities; no much larger clone is one base away.

Sequenced sample: cell-free DNA from blood serum. This sequence was found in a human donor with peripheral T-cell lymphoma. This chain joins TRBV2 to TRBJ2-1, and TRBD2 may be the D gene, going by 6 matching bases. The DNA reads as follows: TGTGCCAGCAGTGAAGCTTTGCCCCCGGGAGACAATGAGCAGTTCTTC. Its amino acids are CASSEALPPGDNEQFF. Where the CDR3 stops, the reference TRBV2 and TRBJ2-1 genes take over; the full variable domain is EPEVTQTPSHQVTQMGQEVILRCVPISNHLYFYWYRQILGQKVEFLVSFYNNEISEKSEIFDDQFSVERPDGSNFTLKIRSTKLEDSAMYFCASSEALPPGDNEQFFGPGTRLTVL.